The 20 T cell receptor beta chains below were found in one sample sequenced in a study of blood T cell repertoires in COVID-19. Profiled with immunoSEQ multiplex PCR; TCRdb holds only in-frame clones, not every one. This table has a few hundred thousand clones, more than 80% appearing once. The source material was PBMCs or T cells enriched from blood (not recorded which). The receptor set was obtained from a man between 18 and 35 years old who had recovered from COVID-19.

The CDR3 nucleotides read TGTGCCAGCAGTTACGGCCGGACAGTGAACACTGAAGCTTTCTTT. Its translation is CASSYGRTVNTEAFF. The rearrangement links TRBV6-5 to TRBJ1-1; D possibly corresponds to TRBD1 (6 bases). The CDR3 sequence is 15 residues long. Trimming cost V 2 bases and J 0 bases, with 10 bases left between them. Germline CDR1 MNHEY, CDR2 SVGAGI.

The chain uses TRBV6-6 and TRBJ2-7, with 15 nucleotides matching TRBD2. The CDR3 sequence is 17 residues long. CDR1 MNHNY and CDR2 SVGAGI come from the germline V gene (reference sequence). The V gene end was trimmed by 6 bases and the J gene end by 7 bases; junction bases not matched to a gene: 13. The CDR3 coding sequence is TGTGCCAGCAGCCGAATAGGACTAGCGGGAGGGCCGGGGGAGCAGTACTTC. Its translation is CASSRIGLAGGPGEQYF.

This chain joins TRBV7-9 and TRBJ1-6, with 7 positions matching TRBD1. V lost 2 bases, J lost 7 bases, and 5 bases stayed unmatched. The CDR3 length is 15 residues. Looked up from germline, CDR1 is SEHNR and CDR2 is FQNEAQ (reference sequence). CDR3 sequence: CASSLIGRGNSPLHF. The DNA of the CDR3 is TGTGCCAGCAGCTTAATCGGCAGGGGGAATTCACCCCTCCACTTT.

This clone was picked up one time. This chain links TRBV5-4 with TRBJ2-1, with 8 positions matching TRBD2. The V gene's germline CDR1 is SGHNT and CDR2 YYREEE (reference sequence). Unmatched junction bases numbered 5, after V lost 0 bases and J lost 3 bases. CDR3 size: 16 residues. The DNA of the CDR3 is TGTGCCAGCAGCTTGGATGCGGGGGGACTCTACAATGAGCAGTTCTTC. It specifies CASSLDAGGLYNEQFF.

This clone was counted a single time. The chain employs TRBV5-1 and TRBJ2-7; TRBD2 matches at 8 bases. The V segment lost 2 bases and the J segment 2 bases; nucleotides outside the gene matches: 9. Per the germline V gene, CDR1 is SGHRS and CDR2 is YFSETQ. This CDR3 region has 16 residues. CDR3 bases: TGCGCCAGCAGCTTCGGTCGCGGGGGGCTTACCTACGAGCAGTACTTC. Its translation: CASSFGRGGLTYEQYF.

The chain recombines TRBV18 with TRBJ2-5; 9 bases align to TRBD1. CDR3 size: 15 residues. V was clipped by 1 base and J by 3 bases; unmatched bases: 3. Per the germline V gene, CDR1 is KGHSH and CDR2 is LQKENI. In DNA form, the CDR3 reads TGTGCCAGCTCACCACGACAGGGGGTAGAAGAGACCCAGTACTTC. Translated, it gives CASSPRQGVEETQYF.

The gene calls are TRBV2 and TRBJ1-6, with no clear D. Trimming removed 5 bases at V and 14 bases at J, with 13 bases between. Germline V lookup: CDR1 SNHLY, CDR2 FYNNEI. The CDR3 totals 12 residues. CDR3 coding DNA: TGTGCCAGCAGTACACCTCTGTCATCCCTCCACTTT. This encodes CASSTPLSSLHF. The variable domain in full, completed from reference TRBV2 and TRBJ1-6, reads EPEVTQTPSHQVTQMGQEVILRCVPISNHLYFYWYRQILGQKVEFLVSFYNNEISEKSEIFDDQFSVERPDGSNFTLKIRSTKLEDSAMYFCASSTPLSSLHFGNGTRLTVT.

CDR3 residues: CASSWTGSYEQYF. CDR3 bases: TGTGCCAGCAGTTGGACAGGGTCCTACGAGCAGTACTTC. The genes are TRBV5-6 and TRBJ2-7, with 8 bases that match TRBD1. Per the germline V gene, CDR1 is SGHDT and CDR2 is YYEEEE. The CDR3 sequence is 13 residues long. With V trimmed by 5 bases and J by 1 base, 2 bases remained unmatched.

The chain is built from TRBV6-4 and TRBJ1-5; D is uncertain. Germline CDR1 MRHNA, CDR2 SNTAGT. The CDR3 runs 13 residues. V gave up 2 bases and J gave up 3 bases, with 5 bases separating them. DNA for the CDR3: TGTGCCAGCAGTGACGAAGCCAATCAGCCCCAGCATTTT. Its translation: CASSDEANQPQHF.

The chain has TRBV19 and TRBJ2-1; TRBD2 aligns across 8 bases. This CDR3 has 14 amino acids. V dropped 4 bases and J dropped 5; count of bases not matched to a gene: 4. Per germline, CDR1 LNHDA and CDR2 SQIVND (reference sequence). The CDR3 region is CASSTGLANNEQFF. The CDR3 DNA sequence: TGTGCCAGTAGTACCGGACTAGCTAACAATGAGCAGTTCTTC.

The chain couples TRBV7-3 to TRBJ1-1; possible D gene TRBD1, 5 bases. V was shortened by 2 bases and J by 3 bases, with 10 bases between the two germline ends. The CDR3 covers 14 residues. Germline V gene sequence: CDR1 SGHTA, CDR2 FQGTGA. Written as DNA, the CDR3 is TGTGCCAGCAGCTTAGGGGGGACCGACACTGAAGCTTTCTTT. Protein sequence: CASSLGGTDTEAFF.

V and J are TRBV27 and TRBJ1-5; weak D call: TRBD1 (5 bases). V lost 6 bases and J lost 0, with 12 bases in between. The germline gives CDR1 MNHEY, CDR2 SMNVEV (reference sequence). The CDR3 consists of 15 residues. CDR3 in amino acids: CASSQGPNSNQPQHF. The CDR3 nucleotides are TGTGCCAGCAGCCAGGGCCCGAATAGCAATCAGCCCCAGCATTTT.

The chain combines TRBV5-8 with TRBJ1-5; no clear D. The V end lost 0 bases, the J end lost 0 bases, and 7 bases lay between the germline ends. Per the germline V gene, CDR1 is SGHTS and CDR2 is YDEGEE. CDR3 length: 15 amino acids. The CDR3 DNA reads as TGTGCCAGCAGCTTGGGGCTGGTTAGCAATCAGCCCCAGCATTTT. Amino acids: CASSLGLVSNQPQHF.

CDR3 DNA sequence: TGTGCCAGCAGCGTAGGATCCCAAACTAGCACAGATACGCAGTATTTT. It is translated as CASSVGSQTSTDTQYF. J is TRBJ2-3 and V is TRBV9, with unresolved D. The CDR3 length is 16 residues. Deletions cut 0 bases from V and 0 bases from J, with 11 bases between. Germline CDR1 SGDLS, CDR2 YYNGEE.

The chain is built from TRBV27 and TRBJ2-1; D unresolved. The germline V gene encodes CDR1 MNHEY and CDR2 SMNVEV (reference sequence). This CDR3 has 12 residues. The V gene lost 5 bases and the J gene lost 5 bases, with 7 bases spanning the gap. CDR3 amino acids: CASSRLDNEQFF. The CDR3 region has the DNA TGTGCCAGCAGTCGACTTGACAATGAGCAGTTCTTC.

The V call is TRBV7-8, the J call TRBJ2-3; 12 bases are a match to TRBD2. The CDR3 spans 15 residues. The ends lost 6 bases at V and 5 bases at J; junction bases unmatched: 6. CDR1 SGHVS and CDR2 FQNEAQ come from the germline V gene. CDR3 nucleotide sequence: TGTGCCAGCAGACGTACTAGCGGGGGGAAAGATACGCAGTATTTT. It specifies CASRRTSGGKDTQYF.

The chain has TRBV7-2 and TRBJ2-3, with 13 bases aligning to TRBD2. The CDR3 consists of 16 residues. The trim removed 5 bases at V and 8 bases at J, leaving 10 bases unmatched. In germline, CDR1 is SGHTA, CDR2 FQGNSA. The CDR3: CASSARTSGRGGTQYF. The CDR3 DNA reads TGTGCCAGCAGCGCCCGGACTAGCGGGAGAGGAGGTACGCAGTATTTT.

The V and J genes are TRBV12-5 and TRBJ1-2; 9 nucleotides align to TRBD1. With V trimmed by 5 bases and J by 2 bases, 6 bases remained unmatched. CDR1 LGHNT and CDR2 FRNRAP come from the germline V gene. The CDR3 is 15 residues long. CDR3 in DNA: TGTGCTAGTGGTCCCGGGACAGGGAGAAACTATGGCTACACCTTC. Translated: CASGPGTGRNYGYTF.

The chain recombines TRBV23-1 with TRBJ1-5; TRBD1 might be the D (5 bases). TRBV23-1 is known as an ORF, though its function is uncertain. V lost 1 base and J lost 3, with 19 bases in between. The length of the CDR3 is 18 residues. CDR3 bases: TGCGCCAGCAGTCAATTGGGTTGGGGCCCGCAGGACAATCAGCCCCAGCATTTT. This sequence encodes CASSQLGWGPQDNQPQHF.

The gene calls are TRBV5-4 and TRBJ2-7; 8 bases are a match to TRBD2. This CDR3 comprises 13 residues. J was trimmed by 2 bases and V by 4 bases; bases with no gene match: 2. Germline V CDR1 and CDR2: SGHNT, YYREEE (reference sequence). The CDR3 DNA sequence: TGTGCCAGCAGCCGGCGGGGGGCCTACGAGCAGTACTTC. Amino acid sequence: CASSRRGAYEQYF.